The subject of this entry is one T cell receptor (beta chain). Residents of about 25 US areas, aged roughly 18 to 89 years, made up the participants. Repertoires were generated with immunoSEQ multiplex PCR, while TCRdb's copy carries only in-frame clones and drops some. Of 330,000 or so clones detected, under 95% appear once; the ten largest clones hold about 18%. The CDR3 is 17 residues long. The V gene lost 5 bases and the J gene lost 4 bases, with 24 bases spanning the gap. These data belong to a study of blood T cell repertoires in COVID-19. This TCR derives from a woman aged 30 to 39 who had recovered from COVID-19. The sequenced sample was PBMCs or T cells enriched from blood (not recorded which). This chain joins TRBV23-1 and TRBJ2-7; D ambiguous. TRBV23-1 belongs to the ORF category, with a function that is uncertain. For the CDR3, the DNA is TGCGCCAGCAGTGCAATCTCCGAGCCGGGTCAACCATACGAGCAGTACTTC. Its translation: CASSAISEPGQPYEQYF.